This T cell receptor beta chain was captured in a study of tumor-infiltrating lymphocytes in primary liver carcinoma. This CDR3 comprises 13 residues. Per the germline V gene, CDR1 is SGHAT and CDR2 is FQDESV (reference sequence). Overall study results and limits: Overlap in tumor-adjacent and tumor-blood pairs fell below that of tumor region pairs.

Germline DNA was also extracted, and blood RNA derived from unsorted whole blood. Concerning this clonotype itself: The antigen is unknown. Sequence at one end of the junction differs from germline and may be a read error.

Making TCR beta cDNA involved approximately 530 ng total RNA and a constant-region primer. Libraries of TCR beta came from three nested multiplex PCR rounds with slightly modified ARM-PCR. Each of the first two PCR rounds ran roughly 10 cycles with TRBV1-TRBV30 forward and C-beta reverse primers. TCRdb itself ran the multiplex PCR reads through MiXCR, one entry per CDR3 protein. In the table there are approximately 310,000 distinct CDR3 sequences, roughly two thirds of which are singletons. The chain employs TRBV11-1 and TRBJ2-1; D gene ambiguous. What was sequenced was peripheral blood. The receptor's source is a man in his forties or fifties with primary liver carcinoma and hepatitis B virus infection. CDR3 residues: CASGFLWGGEQFF. In DNA, the CDR3 is TGTGCCAGCGGCTTCCTATGGGGTGGTGAGCAGTTCTTT.